This TCR beta chain was sequenced in a study of CD8 T cells in ankylosing spondylitis. The study, taken as a whole, reports: As reported, disease-linked clones showed significant enrichment in matched ankylosing spondylitis synovial fluid. There was a TCR beta motif, made of several highly homologous variants, that appeared characteristic of ankylosing spondylitis blood.

Via MiXCR, TCRdb re-called the 5' RACE reads, giving one row per CDR3 protein. The sample lists roughly 400,000 distinct CDR3 sequences, around 20% seen once, with approximately 15% in the top ten. The V segment lost 4 bases and the J segment 7 bases; nucleotides outside the gene matches: 6. The CDR3 is made up of 15 amino acids. A word on this clonotype: The antigen is unknown.

The sequence was collected from a male donor with ankylosing spondylitis. The sample taken for sequencing was blood, either unsorted or a sorted T cell fraction (not recorded which). The chain employs TRBV12-3 or TRBV12-4 and TRBJ1-6; 8 bases are a match to TRBD1. CDR3 coding DNA: TGTGCCAGCAGTTACATGGACAGGGTGAATTCACCCCTCCACTTT. Translation: CASSYMDRVNSPLHF.